The rows below give T cell receptor beta chains drawn from one sample of a study of shared clonotypes between healthy human individuals. The method was immunoSEQ multiplex PCR; TCRdb's version includes in-frame clones alone and lacks a portion of them. The sample has about 980,000 clones, approximately 80% seen once. The sequenced material came from memory CD4+ T cells sorted from blood. These receptor sequences come from a man between 18 and 29 years old in good health. Each CDR3 is given with its conserved first and last residue. The D gene is left open where the match is weak. The size field is filled for only some rows; it gives once, few, many or a size class.

D gene: TRBD2
J gene: TRBJ2-5
V gene: TRBV5-1
clone size: few
CDR3 protein: CASSLFASGDQETQYF
CDR3 DNA: TGCGCCAGCAGCTTGTTCGCCAGCGGGGACCAAGAGACCCAGTACTTC

D gene: NA
J gene: TRBJ1-2
V gene: TRBV30
clone size: NA
CDR3 protein: CAWRPGRDYGYTF
CDR3 DNA: TGTGCCTGGAGACCGGGACGGGACTATGGCTACACCTTC

D gene: NA
J gene: TRBJ1-5
V gene: TRBV7-9
clone size: NA
CDR3 protein: CASSLAVSGGSNQPQHF
CDR3 DNA: TGTGCCAGCAGCTTAGCGGTGAGTGGAGGCAGCAATCAGCCCCAGCATTTT

D gene: NA
J gene: TRBJ2-7
V gene: TRBV18
clone size: once
CDR3 protein: CASSPPLTNRTYEQYF
CDR3 DNA: TGTGCCAGCTCACCACCGTTGACAAACCGTACCTACGAGCAGTACTTC

D gene: NA
J gene: TRBJ1-2
V gene: TRBV5-1
clone size: NA
CDR3 protein: CASSLSLGSYYGYTF
CDR3 DNA: TGCGCCAGCAGCTTGTCCCTCGGCTCTTACTATGGCTACACCTTC

D gene: NA
J gene: TRBJ2-7
V gene: TRBV7-6
clone size: NA
CDR3 protein: CASSSATFYEQYF
CDR3 DNA: TGTGCCAGCAGCTCGGCTACGTTCTACGAGCAGTACTTC

D gene: NA
J gene: TRBJ1-2
V gene: TRBV11-2
clone size: NA
CDR3 protein: CASSLDLGANYGYTF
CDR3 DNA: TGTGCCAGCAGCTTAGATTTGGGAGCTAACTATGGCTACACCTTC

D gene: NA
J gene: TRBJ2-7
V gene: TRBV7-9
clone size: NA
CDR3 protein: CASSIPLAYEQYF
CDR3 DNA: TGTGCCAGCAGCATCCCGCTAGCCTACGAGCAGTACTTC

D gene: NA
J gene: TRBJ2-1
V gene: TRBV12-5
clone size: NA
CDR3 protein: CASGLVLGLSSYNEQFF
CDR3 DNA: TGTGCTAGTGGTTTGGTACTAGGACTCAGCTCCTACAATGAGCAGTTCTTC

D gene: TRBD1
J gene: TRBJ2-1
V gene: TRBV7-7
clone size: NA
CDR3 protein: CASSSDRGNEQFF
CDR3 DNA: TGTGCTAGCAGCTCCGACAGGGGGAATGAGCAGTTCTTC

D gene: TRBD1
J gene: TRBJ1-1
V gene: TRBV5-4
clone size: once
CDR3 protein: CASSSPGGDTEAFF
CDR3 DNA: TGTGCCAGCAGCTCCCCAGGGGGGGACACTGAAGCTTTCTTT

D gene: NA
J gene: TRBJ1-2
V gene: TRBV5-5
clone size: NA
CDR3 protein: CASSLGGNYGYTF
CDR3 DNA: TGTGCCAGCAGCTTAGGGGGGAACTATGGCTACACCTTC

D gene: NA
J gene: TRBJ2-7
V gene: TRBV9
clone size: NA
CDR3 protein: CASSVDGASSYEQYF
CDR3 DNA: TGTGCCAGCAGCGTAGACGGGGCCAGCTCCTACGAGCAGTACTTC

D gene: TRBD2
J gene: TRBJ2-7
V gene: TRBV27
clone size: NA
CDR3 protein: CASSSAGGMYEQYF
CDR3 DNA: TGTGCCAGCAGTTCAGCGGGGGGGATGTACGAGCAGTACTTC

D gene: NA
J gene: TRBJ2-3
V gene: TRBV6-4
clone size: NA
CDR3 protein: CATAREQSTDTQYF
CDR3 DNA: TGTGCCACGGCTAGGGAGCAAAGCACAGATACGCAGTATTTT

D gene: NA
J gene: TRBJ1-3
V gene: TRBV7-2
clone size: NA
CDR3 protein: CASSSYDSRWNTIYF
CDR3 DNA: TGTGCCAGCAGCTCCTACGACAGCCGGTGGAACACCATATATTTT

D gene: NA
J gene: TRBJ2-3
V gene: TRBV9
clone size: NA
CDR3 protein: CASSLVGSATDTQYF
CDR3 DNA: TGTGCCAGCAGCTTAGTAGGGAGTGCCACAGATACGCAGTATTTT

D gene: TRBD1
J gene: TRBJ1-2
V gene: TRBV28
clone size: NA
CDR3 protein: CASSSTNPDRGRGIGYGYTF
CDR3 DNA: TGTGCCAGCAGTTCAACTAACCCCGACAGGGGAAGGGGAATAGGCTATGGCTACACCTTC

D gene: NA
J gene: TRBJ2-1
V gene: TRBV6-1
clone size: NA
CDR3 protein: CASNLRTDYNEQFF
CDR3 DNA: TGTGCCAGCAATTTAAGGACAGACTACAATGAGCAGTTCTTC

D gene: NA
J gene: TRBJ2-3
V gene: TRBV30
clone size: NA
CDR3 protein: CAWSVRTPGGTDTQYF
CDR3 DNA: TGTGCCTGGAGTGTACGTACGCCGGGTGGGACAGATACGCAGTATTTT

D gene: TRBD1
J gene: TRBJ1-2
V gene: TRBV5-1
clone size: once
CDR3 protein: CATSEGGTGNYGYTF
CDR3 DNA: TGCGCCACCTCAGAAGGGGGGACAGGGAACTATGGCTACACCTTC

D gene: NA
J gene: TRBJ2-3
V gene: TRBV7-9
clone size: NA
CDR3 protein: CASSPGAGSTDTQYF
CDR3 DNA: TGTGCCAGCAGCCCAGGGGCAGGGAGCACAGATACGCAGTATTTT

D gene: NA
J gene: TRBJ2-6
V gene: TRBV4-1
clone size: NA
CDR3 protein: CASSQDSQGTYSGANVLTF
CDR3 DNA: TGCGCCAGCAGCCAAGACTCCCAGGGAACCTACTCTGGGGCCAACGTCCTGACTTTC

D gene: NA
J gene: TRBJ1-5
V gene: TRBV25-1
clone size: few
CDR3 protein: CASSESSQPQHF
CDR3 DNA: TGTGCCAGCAGTGAATCGAGTCAGCCCCAGCATTTT

D gene: TRBD1
J gene: TRBJ1-1
V gene: TRBV5-1
clone size: NA
CDR3 protein: CASSLARQGYTEAFF
CDR3 DNA: TGCGCCAGCAGCTTGGCGCGACAGGGTTACACTGAAGCTTTCTTT

D gene: NA
J gene: TRBJ2-5
V gene: TRBV28
clone size: few
CDR3 protein: CASSLKLPTGSGETQYF
CDR3 DNA: TGTGCCAGCAGTCTTAAACTTCCTACAGGGTCCGGGGAGACCCAGTACTTC

D gene: NA
J gene: TRBJ1-1
V gene: TRBV7-8
clone size: NA
CDR3 protein: CASSPAASEAFF
CDR3 DNA: TGTGCCAGCAGCCCCGCCGCCTCTGAAGCTTTCTTT

D gene: TRBD1
J gene: TRBJ1-2
V gene: TRBV18
clone size: NA
CDR3 protein: CASSPTGTGGYTF
CDR3 DNA: TGTGCCAGCTCACCAACCGGGACAGGGGGCTACACCTTC

D gene: NA
J gene: TRBJ1-1
V gene: TRBV18
clone size: NA
CDR3 protein: CASSQQGNTEAFF
CDR3 DNA: TGTGCCAGCTCACAGCAGGGTAACACTGAAGCTTTCTTT

D gene: NA
J gene: TRBJ2-3
V gene: TRBV5-1
clone size: NA
CDR3 protein: CASSLGQNSGTQYF
CDR3 DNA: TGCGCCAGCAGCCTGGGACAAAACTCGGGTACGCAGTATTTT

D gene: NA
J gene: TRBJ1-1
V gene: TRBV11-1
clone size: NA
CDR3 protein: CASSLKGGTEAFF
CDR3 DNA: TGTGCCAGCAGCTTAAAGGGGGGCACTGAAGCTTTCTTT

D gene: NA
J gene: TRBJ2-7
V gene: TRBV28
clone size: NA
CDR3 protein: CAWGRGTSSYEQYF
CDR3 DNA: TGTGCCTGGGGGAGAGGGACGTCCTCCTACGAGCAGTACTTC

D gene: TRBD1
J gene: TRBJ2-3
V gene: TRBV6-5
clone size: NA
CDR3 protein: CASSYGTGTTDTQYF
CDR3 DNA: TGTGCCAGCAGTTACGGGACAGGAACGACAGATACGCAGTATTTT

D gene: NA
J gene: TRBJ2-7
V gene: TRBV19
clone size: NA
CDR3 protein: CASSREDGYEQYF
CDR3 DNA: TGTGCCAGTAGTAGGGAGGACGGCTACGAGCAGTACTTC

D gene: NA
J gene: TRBJ1-4
V gene: TRBV5-6
clone size: few
CDR3 protein: CASSLNSGGALEKLFF
CDR3 DNA: TGTGCCAGCAGCTTGAACTCCGGGGGGGCATTGGAAAAACTGTTTTTT

D gene: NA
J gene: TRBJ2-7
V gene: TRBV27
clone size: NA
CDR3 protein: CASSSSITGFYEQYF
CDR3 DNA: TGTGCCAGCAGTTCCTCCATAACAGGGTTCTACGAGCAGTACTTC

D gene: TRBD1
J gene: TRBJ2-1
V gene: TRBV7-9
clone size: NA
CDR3 protein: CASSPPWGQATYNEQFF
CDR3 DNA: TGTGCCAGCAGCCCGCCGTGGGGACAGGCAACCTACAATGAGCAGTTCTTC

D gene: NA
J gene: TRBJ1-2
V gene: TRBV5-1
clone size: NA
CDR3 protein: CASSFEGISNGYTF
CDR3 DNA: TGCGCCAGCAGCTTCGAGGGGATCAGTAATGGCTACACCTTC

D gene: TRBD1
J gene: TRBJ1-1
V gene: TRBV7-2
clone size: NA
CDR3 protein: CASSKQGASTEAFF
CDR3 DNA: TGTGCCAGCAGCAAACAGGGGGCGAGCACTGAAGCTTTCTTT

D gene: TRBD2
J gene: TRBJ2-3
V gene: TRBV5-1
clone size: once
CDR3 protein: CASSFTGGPLDTQYF
CDR3 DNA: TGCGCCAGCAGCTTTACGGGGGGGCCCTTAGATACGCAGTATTTT

D gene: TRBD1
J gene: TRBJ1-5
V gene: TRBV6-5
clone size: NA
CDR3 protein: CASRPLAGGNQPQHF
CDR3 DNA: TGTGCCAGCAGGCCTCTCGCAGGGGGTAATCAGCCCCAGCATTTT

D gene: TRBD2
J gene: TRBJ2-1
V gene: TRBV18
clone size: NA
CDR3 protein: CASSQLAGANEQFF
CDR3 DNA: TGTGCCAGCTCACAACTAGCGGGAGCCAATGAGCAGTTCTTC

D gene: NA
J gene: TRBJ2-5
V gene: TRBV6-5
clone size: few
CDR3 protein: CASMGHANQETQYF
CDR3 DNA: TGTGCCAGCATGGGACACGCCAACCAAGAGACCCAGTACTTC

D gene: TRBD2
J gene: TRBJ2-2
V gene: TRBV10-2
clone size: NA
CDR3 protein: CASRTGGRVLKAGELFF
CDR3 DNA: TGCGCCAGCAGGACGGGCGGGAGGGTCCTCAAGGCCGGGGAGCTGTTTTTT

D gene: NA
J gene: TRBJ2-3
V gene: TRBV11-2
clone size: NA
CDR3 protein: CASSFSEALIDTQYF
CDR3 DNA: TGTGCCAGCAGCTTCTCGGAGGCACTCATAGATACGCAGTATTTT

D gene: TRBD1
J gene: TRBJ1-2
V gene: TRBV29-1
clone size: few
CDR3 protein: CSARTGVNYGYTF
CDR3 DNA: TGCAGCGCCCGGACAGGGGTTAACTATGGCTACACCTTC

D gene: TRBD1
J gene: TRBJ1-3
V gene: TRBV7-2
clone size: NA
CDR3 protein: CASSSTTGAYSISGNTIYF
CDR3 DNA: TGTGCCAGCAGCTCCACGACAGGGGCATACTCCATCTCTGGAAACACCATATATTTT

D gene: TRBD2
J gene: TRBJ2-3
V gene: TRBV25-1
clone size: NA
CDR3 protein: CASSQRGRTDTQYF
CDR3 DNA: TGTGCCAGCAGTCAGCGGGGACGCACAGATACGCAGTATTTT

D gene: NA
J gene: TRBJ2-3
V gene: TRBV5-6
clone size: NA
CDR3 protein: CASSLLDTQYF
CDR3 DNA: TGTGCCAGCAGCTTGCTGGATACGCAGTATTTT

D gene: NA
J gene: TRBJ2-1
V gene: TRBV5-1
clone size: NA
CDR3 protein: CASSEGTLANYNEQFF
CDR3 DNA: TGCGCCAGCAGTGAGGGGACCCTAGCGAACTACAATGAGCAGTTCTTC

D gene: TRBD1
J gene: TRBJ1-1
V gene: TRBV30
clone size: NA
CDR3 protein: CATYSGGAWTAFF
CDR3 DNA: TGTGCCACATACTCAGGGGGCGCCTGGACTGCTTTCTTT

D gene: TRBD1
J gene: TRBJ1-3
V gene: TRBV6-1
clone size: NA
CDR3 protein: CASSLDRDSGNTIYF
CDR3 DNA: TGTGCCAGCAGCCTCGACAGGGACTCTGGAAACACCATATATTTT

D gene: NA
J gene: TRBJ2-1
V gene: TRBV12-5
clone size: NA
CDR3 protein: CASASGVSYNEQFF
CDR3 DNA: TGTGCTAGTGCCTCCGGGGTCTCCTACAATGAGCAGTTCTTC